Shown below are 30 T cell receptor beta chains from a single sample sequenced in a study of HIV-infected children after antiretroviral therapy interruption. Unique molecular identifiers were included in an RNA-based 3' RACE TCR library. TCRdb independently ran MiXCR on the 3' RACE reads; one entry per CDR3 protein. The sample has over 35,000 distinct CDR3 sequences, approximately 7% seen once; the top ten hold around 1%. Specified treatment: PENTA 11 planned treatment interruption arm or continuous ART arm. The sample in question was CD45RA+ CD4+ T cells from PBMCs, pooled from several time points, obtained from a donor given antiretroviral therapy, either interrupted or continuous. Subset meaning: naive CD4+ CD45RA+ CD45RO- T cells. The receptors come from a pool of human donors with HIV.

The sample holds a few counts of this clonotype. This sequence joins TRBV29-1 and TRBJ1-1; possible D gene TRBD1, 6 bases. Between the trimmed V and J ends, which lost 3 bases and 5 bases, there was a span of 10 bases. Germline V CDR1 and CDR2: SQVTM, ANQGSEA. The CDR3 spans 12 residues. The CDR3 protein is CSVEGAGTEAFF. In nucleotides, the CDR3 is TGCAGCGTTGAGGGGGCAGGGACTGAAGCTTTCTTT. The full variable domain, rest sourced from reference TRBV29-1 and TRBJ1-1, is SAVISQKPSRDICQRGTSLTIQCQVDSQVTMMFWYRQQPGQSLTLIATANQGSEATYESGFVIDKFPISRPNLTFSTLTVSNMSPEDSSIYLCSVEGAGTEAFFGQGTRLTVV.

The sample holds many counts of this clonotype. The chain couples TRBV27 to TRBJ1-4, with D tentatively TRBD1 (5 bases). Germline lookup yields CDR1 MNHEY and CDR2 SMNVEV (reference sequence). The CDR3 totals 14 residues. V dropped 6 bases and J dropped 8 bases, with 16 bases sitting between them. Written as DNA, the CDR3 is TGTGCCAGCAGAGCCCAGGGAAGGGGCGAAAAACTGTTTTTT. Amino acid sequence: CASRAQGRGEKLFF.

This chain joins TRBV7-6 and TRBJ2-5, with 9 bases aligning to TRBD2. Germline assignment: CDR1 SGHVS and CDR2 FNYEAQ. CDR3 size: 15 residues. The V segment lost 2 bases and the J segment 4 bases; nucleotides outside the gene matches: 5. CDR3 protein: CASSLIGTSTETQYF. CDR3 DNA sequence: TGTGCCAGCAGCTTAATCGGGACTAGCACAGAGACCCAGTACTTC. Looking up the rest from reference TRBV7-6 and TRBJ2-5 gives the full variable domain: GAGVSQSPRYKVTKRGQDVALRCDPISGHVSLYWYRQALGQGPEFLTYFNYEAQQDKSGLPNDRFSAERPEGSISTLTIQRTEQRDSAMYRCASSLIGTSTETQYFGPGTRLLVL.

The chain employs TRBV24-1 and TRBJ2-1; 13 nucleotides align to TRBD2. CDR1 is KGHDR and CDR2 is SFDVKD in the germline V gene. This CDR3 contains 15 residues. V dropped 4 bases and J dropped 6; count of bases not matched to a gene: 2. The CDR3 DNA sequence: TGTGCCACCAGTGACCGGACTAGCGGGAGCAATGAGCAGTTCTTC. It yields the protein CATSDRTSGSNEQFF.

This clonotype was picked up a small number of times. This chain uses TRBV18 with TRBJ1-1, with 9 bases matching TRBD1. Germline loops: CDR1 KGHSH, CDR2 LQKENI. The V gene end was trimmed by 5 bases and the J gene end by 0 bases; junction bases not matched to a gene: 4. This CDR3 spans 15 amino acids. The CDR3 reads CASSRTGEMNTEAFF. The DNA for the CDR3 is TGTGCCAGCTCAAGGACAGGGGAAATGAACACTGAAGCTTTCTTT.

This clonotype was seen only a few times. The genes are TRBV29-1 and TRBJ1-2; no reliable D call. V was trimmed by 1 base and J by 7 bases, leaving 10 bases between them. The CDR3 is made up of 12 amino acids. The V gene's germline CDR1 is SQVTM and CDR2 ANQGSEA. The CDR3 DNA is TGCAGCGTTGAAGTTCCCCCCCGTGGCTACACCTTC. It translates to CSVEVPPRGYTF.

In its sample, this clonotype was seen many times. One end of the junction fails to match germline, which may point to a read error. The rearrangement uses TRBV4-1 and TRBJ1-5; no clear D. CDR3 size: 12 residues. Germline values: CDR1 MGHRA, CDR2 YSYEKL. CDR3 sequence reads: CASSQDNQAPLF. CDR3 in DNA: TGTGCCAGCAGCCAAGACAACCAGGCTCCGCTTTTT.

The gene calls are TRBV24-1 and TRBJ2-1; 11 bases map to TRBD2. V shed 1 base and J 0 bases; nucleotides not matched to a gene: 13. The length of the CDR3 is 21 residues. Per the germline V gene, CDR1 is KGHDR and CDR2 is SFDVKD. For the CDR3, the DNA is TGTGCCACCAGTGATTTCCCTAAAGTGACTAGCGGGGCCAGCTCCTACAATGAGCAGTTCTTC. This sequence encodes CATSDFPKVTSGASSYNEQFF.

This clonotype was observed many times. One junction end does not reproduce the germline sequence, and a read error may be involved. The J gene is TRBJ2-5, the V gene TRBV7-4, with 7 bases aligning to TRBD1. Germline-derived CDR1 and CDR2 are SGHVT and SQSDAQ. The CDR3 runs to 13 residues. The CDR3 DNA reads TGTGCCAGCAGGCGACAGGGATCAGACACCCAGTACTTT. It yields the protein CASRRQGSDTQYF.

This clonotype was observed many times. V gene TRBV12-3 or TRBV12-4 combines with J gene TRBJ1-5, with 11 positions matching TRBD1. The CDR3 covers 15 residues. J was trimmed by 4 bases and V by 3 bases; bases with no gene match: 2. The CDR3 nucleotides read TGTGCCAGCAGTTTTAGGGACAGGGGGAATCAGCCCCAGCATTTT. Translated: CASSFRDRGNQPQHF.

DNA for the CDR3: TGTGCCATCAGTGAGTCGGTGGGACCTACTGAAGCTTTCTTT. This encodes CAISESVGPTEAFF. This chain connects TRBV10-3 to TRBJ1-1, with D possibly TRBD1 on 5 matching bases. The ends were cut back, 0 bases at V and 5 bases at J, with 10 bases in the middle. The CDR3 is 14 amino acids. The germline V gene encodes CDR1 ENHRY and CDR2 SYGVKD.

This clonotype has a count of ten or more. The gene calls are TRBV18 and TRBJ2-7; D may match TRBD1 or TRBD2 (5 bases each). There are 13 residues in the CDR3. The germline gives CDR1 KGHSH, CDR2 LQKENI. The V and J ends lost 2 bases and 4 bases respectively, with 9 bases between them. The CDR3 protein is CASSPGTLYEQYF. As DNA, the CDR3 is TGTGCCAGCTCACCAGGGACCCTATACGAGCAGTACTTC.

This clonotype was counted at least ten times. V gene TRBV6-5 combines with J gene TRBJ1-5; D gene ambiguous. V lost 8 bases, J lost 0 bases, and 14 bases lay in between. The germline CDR1 and CDR2 sequences are MNHEY and SVGAGI. The CDR3 spans 15 residues. The CDR3: CASFAPGYSNQPQHF. Here the CDR3 DNA reads TGTGCCAGCTTTGCCCCGGGCTATAGCAATCAGCCCCAGCATTTT.

Details on this clonotype: This may stem from a read error, because a much larger clone lies one nucleotide away. The CDR3 does not close with the conserved phenylalanine or tryptophan, likely indicating a read error. The chain combines TRBV7-8 with TRBJ2-6, with D possibly called TRBD1 or TRBD2 (5 bases each). V was shortened by 2 bases and J by 1 base, with 15 bases between the two germline ends. The germline gives CDR1 SGHVS, CDR2 FQNEAQ. CDR3 size: 18 residues. The CDR3 sequence is CASSLIRDGKSGANVLTL. CDR3 coding DNA: TGTGCCAGCAGCTTAATCCGGGACGGGAAGTCTGGGGCCAACGTCCTGACTCTC.

The V call is TRBV7-2, the J call TRBJ1-6; TRBD1 agrees at 8 bases. The CDR3 is 18 amino acids. The ends lost 1 base at V and 10 bases at J; junction bases unmatched: 15. Looked up from germline, CDR1 is SGHTA and CDR2 is FQGNSA. CDR3 in amino acids: CASSLVTIGQGANSPLHF. CDR3 in DNA: TGTGCCAGCAGCTTAGTTACCATTGGCCAGGGGGCTAACTCACCCCTCCACTTT.

Many counts were recorded for this clonotype. CDR3 region: CASSFGAAEAFF. The CDR3 DNA sequence: TGTGCCAGCAGCTTTGGGGCCGCTGAAGCTTTCTTT. V is TRBV7-9 and J is TRBJ1-1; TRBD1 might be the D (5 bases). Germline V gene sequence: CDR1 SEHNR, CDR2 FQNEAQ (reference sequence). CDR3 length: 12 residues. V was cut by 3 bases and J by 6 bases, with 8 bases left in between.

The V and J genes are TRBV27 and TRBJ2-3; D not certain. Per the germline V gene, CDR1 is MNHEY and CDR2 is SMNVEV (reference sequence). The CDR3 extends over 12 amino acids. Trimming left V 4 bases short and J 1 base short, with 3 bases between. Written as DNA, the CDR3 is TGTGCCAGCAGTTCCCGCACAGATACGCAGTATTTT. Protein: CASSSRTDTQYF.

This clonotype has a count of ten or more. The chain is built from TRBV5-6 and TRBJ2-7, with a possible D match to TRBD1 (6 bases). Germline V gene sequence: CDR1 SGHDT, CDR2 YYEEEE. V was trimmed by 1 base and J by 2 bases, leaving 19 bases between them. This CDR3 is built from 17 residues. The CDR3 protein is CASSLLRQGRIPYEQYF. The CDR3 DNA is TGTGCCAGCAGCTTGTTAAGGCAGGGGCGAATCCCCTACGAGCAGTACTTC.

This clonotype was seen a handful of times. The chain uses TRBV27 and TRBJ2-1; D not certain. Trimming shortened V by 3 bases and J by 7 bases, and 13 bases separated the two germline ends. CDR1 is MNHEY, CDR2 SMNVEV, per germline (reference sequence). The CDR3 contains 14 residues. The CDR3 nucleotides read TGTGCCAGCAGTTTGGCTAGAATCGGGAATGAGCAGTTCTTC. Encoded protein: CASSLARIGNEQFF.

V is TRBV6-5 and J is TRBJ1-2; D remains ambiguous. Germline loops: CDR1 MNHEY, CDR2 SVGAGI. The CDR3 has 16 amino acids. The V gene lost 3 bases and the J gene lost 0 bases, with 14 bases spanning the gap. CDR3 in DNA: TGTGCCAGCAGTTATTCTGGCGCAGTGACTAACTATGGCTACACCTTC. This encodes CASSYSGAVTNYGYTF.

This clonotype was seen many times. The chain combines TRBV12-3 or TRBV12-4 with TRBJ2-7; D unresolved. CDR3 length equals 15 residues. V lost 7 bases, J lost 1 base, and 17 bases lay in between. CDR3 sequence (DNA): TGTGCCAGCAATTCGGTCGGGTTGAAGTCCTACGAGCAGTACTTC. Encoded protein: CASNSVGLKSYEQYF.

This clonotype has at least ten counts. J is TRBJ1-2 and V is TRBV4-3; D remains unclear. The germline V gene has CDR1 LGHNA and CDR2 YSLEER. The V end was cut by 1 base, the J end by 2 bases, with 11 bases between. This CDR3 has 15 amino acids. The CDR3 nucleotides are TGCGCCAGCAGCCAAGGACGGACCGGGAACTATGGCTACACCTTC. Amino acids: CASSQGRTGNYGYTF.

This clonotype was counted a few times. The CDR3 here is CASSLAAGGSYEQYF. For the CDR3, the DNA is TGTGCCAGCAGTTTAGCAGCGGGGGGCTCCTACGAGCAGTACTTC. V usage is TRBV27 and J usage is TRBJ2-7; 9 positions match TRBD2. The germline gives CDR1 MNHEY, CDR2 SMNVEV (reference sequence). This CDR3 is 15 amino acids long. The J segment lost 0 bases and the V segment lost 2 bases, leaving 2 bases of the junction unmatched.

By sample share, this clonotype is medium-sized. The chain combines TRBV6-5 with TRBJ2-7; D ambiguous. This CDR3 has 13 amino acids. The germline V gene has CDR1 MNHEY and CDR2 SVGAGI. Trimming removed 2 bases at V and 5 bases at J, with 10 bases between. Here the CDR3 reads CASSYAGRDEQYF. The DNA of the CDR3 is TGTGCCAGCAGTTACGCCGGACGCGACGAGCAGTACTTC.

This clonotype appeared many times. V is TRBV28 and J is TRBJ2-4, with 11 bases aligning to TRBD2. The CDR3 contains 16 residues. CDR1 is MDHEN and CDR2 is SYDVKM in the germline V gene. V lost 6 bases and J lost 0; bases outside the gene matches: 4. The CDR3 nucleotides read TGTGCCAGCAGCCGACTAGCGGGGCTAGCCAAAAACATTCAGTACTTC. Its translation: CASSRLAGLAKNIQYF.

This clonotype was counted ten times or more. The rearrangement links TRBV5-5 to TRBJ2-5; tentatively, D is TRBD1 or TRBD2 (5 bases each). The V gene's germline CDR1 is SGHKS and CDR2 YYEKEE (reference sequence). V was shortened by 3 bases and J by 5 bases, with 14 bases between the two germline ends. This CDR3 spans 14 amino acids. CDR3 nucleotides: TGTGCCAGCAGCTCCAGGGAGATCTGGGAGACCCAGTACTTC. As protein: CASSSREIWETQYF.

This clonotype was observed at least ten times. The chain is built from TRBV7-2 and TRBJ1-6, with D possibly matching TRBD1 (6 bases). The CDR3 is made up of 15 amino acids. Between the trimmed V and J ends, which lost 5 bases and 7 bases, there was a span of 15 bases. Germline CDR1 reads SGHTA; CDR2 reads FQGNSA. The CDR3 DNA reads TGTGCCAGCAGCGTCACCGGGACAACCAATTCACCCCTCCACTTT. As protein: CASSVTGTTNSPLHF. The variable domain in full, completed from reference TRBV7-2 and TRBJ1-6, reads GAGVSQSPSNKVTEKGKDVELRCDPISGHTALYWYRQSLGQGLEFLIYFQGNSAPDKSGLPSDRFSAERTGGSVSTLTIQRTQQEDSAVYLCASSVTGTTNSPLHFGNGTRLTVT.

This clonotype was seen at least ten times. The chain is built from TRBV23-1 and TRBJ2-5; D remains unclear. TRBV23-1 is flagged as an ORF with uncertain function. The CDR3 extends over 10 amino acids. V lost 8 bases, J lost 1 base, and 2 bases lay in between. The CDR3 spells CASVQETQYF. The CDR3 DNA follows: TGCGCCAGCGTCCAAGAGACCCAGTACTTC.

The chain combines TRBV10-3 with TRBJ1-6; 7 bases map to TRBD1. This CDR3 is built from 16 residues. The V and J ends lost 3 bases and 5 bases, in that order; junction bases with no gene match: 7. Looked up from germline, CDR1 is ENHRY and CDR2 is SYGVKD. The CDR3 sequence: CAISERGGFDNSPLHF. DNA of the CDR3: TGTGCCATCAGTGAAAGAGGGGGCTTCGATAATTCACCCCTCCACTTT.

This clonotype was detected many times. V gene TRBV30 combines with J gene TRBJ2-1; 7 nucleotides match TRBD1. Trimming cost V 4 bases and J 5 bases; bases outside gene matches: 5. This CDR3 contains 13 residues. In germline, CDR1 is GTSNPN, CDR2 SVGIG (reference sequence). DNA of the CDR3: TGTGCCTGGATAGAGGGGGCGGACAATGAGCAGTTCTTC. Translation: CAWIEGADNEQFF.